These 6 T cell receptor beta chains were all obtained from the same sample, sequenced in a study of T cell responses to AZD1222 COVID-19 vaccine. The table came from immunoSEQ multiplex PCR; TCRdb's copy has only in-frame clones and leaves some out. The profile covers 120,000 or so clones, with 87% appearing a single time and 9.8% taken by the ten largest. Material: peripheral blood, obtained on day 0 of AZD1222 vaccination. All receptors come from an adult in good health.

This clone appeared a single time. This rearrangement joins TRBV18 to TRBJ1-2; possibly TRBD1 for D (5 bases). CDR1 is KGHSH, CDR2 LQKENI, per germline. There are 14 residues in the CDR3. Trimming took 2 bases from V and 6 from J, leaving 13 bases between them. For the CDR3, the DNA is TGTGCCAGCTCACCAGGTATGACAGAGGATGGCTACACCTTC. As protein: CASSPGMTEDGYTF.

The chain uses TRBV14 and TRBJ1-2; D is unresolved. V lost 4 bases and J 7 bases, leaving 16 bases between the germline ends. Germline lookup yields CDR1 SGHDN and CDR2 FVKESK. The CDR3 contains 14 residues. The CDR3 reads CASSPNPSVGGYTF. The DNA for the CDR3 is TGTGCCAGCAGCCCAAACCCTTCTGTTGGTGGCTACACCTTC.

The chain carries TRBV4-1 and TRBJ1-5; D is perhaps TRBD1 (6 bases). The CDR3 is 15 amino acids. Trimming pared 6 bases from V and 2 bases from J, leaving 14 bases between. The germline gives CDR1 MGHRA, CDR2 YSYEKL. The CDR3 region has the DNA TGCGCCAGCAGGCTCAGGGGATCGGGCAATCAGCCCCAGCATTTT. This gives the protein CASRLRGSGNQPQHF.

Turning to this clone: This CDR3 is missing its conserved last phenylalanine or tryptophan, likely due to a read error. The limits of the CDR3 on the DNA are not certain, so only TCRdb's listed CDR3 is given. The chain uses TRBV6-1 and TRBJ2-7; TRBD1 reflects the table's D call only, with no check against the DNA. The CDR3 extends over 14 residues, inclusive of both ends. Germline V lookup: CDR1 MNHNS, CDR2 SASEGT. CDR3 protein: CASSEFPTGTGKRL.

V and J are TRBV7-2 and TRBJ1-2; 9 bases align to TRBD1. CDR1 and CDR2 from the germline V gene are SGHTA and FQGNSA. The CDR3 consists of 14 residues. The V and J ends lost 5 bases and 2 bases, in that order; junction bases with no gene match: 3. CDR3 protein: CASSRGQGNYGYTF. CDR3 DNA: TGTGCCAGCAGCAGGGGACAGGGCAACTATGGCTACACCTTC.

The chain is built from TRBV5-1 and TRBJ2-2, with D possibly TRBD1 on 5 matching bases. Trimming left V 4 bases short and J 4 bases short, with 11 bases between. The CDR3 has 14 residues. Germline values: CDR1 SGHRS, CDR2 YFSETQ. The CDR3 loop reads CASSPRVTTGELFF. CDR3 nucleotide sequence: TGCGCCAGCAGCCCCAGGGTGACCACCGGGGAGCTGTTTTTT.